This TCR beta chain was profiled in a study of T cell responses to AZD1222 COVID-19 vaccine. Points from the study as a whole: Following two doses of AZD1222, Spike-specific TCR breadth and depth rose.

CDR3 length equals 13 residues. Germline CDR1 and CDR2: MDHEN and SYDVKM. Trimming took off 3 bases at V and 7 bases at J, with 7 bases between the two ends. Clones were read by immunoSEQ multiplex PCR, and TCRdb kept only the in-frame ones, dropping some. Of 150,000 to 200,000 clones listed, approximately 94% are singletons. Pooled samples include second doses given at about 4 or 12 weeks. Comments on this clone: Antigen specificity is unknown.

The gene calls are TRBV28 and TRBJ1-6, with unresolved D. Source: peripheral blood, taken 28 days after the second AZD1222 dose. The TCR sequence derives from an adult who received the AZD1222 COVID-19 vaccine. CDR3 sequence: CASSFQENSPLHF. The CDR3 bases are TGTGCCAGCAGTTTCCAGGAGAATTCACCCCTCCACTTT. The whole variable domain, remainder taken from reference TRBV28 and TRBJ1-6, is DVKVTQSSRYLVKRTGEKVFLECVQDMDHENMFWYRQDPGLGLRLIYFSYDVKMKEKGDIPEGYSVSREKKERFSLILESASTNQTSMYLCASSFQENSPLHFGNGTRLTVT.